The 11 T cell receptor beta chains below were found in one sample sequenced in a study of immune evolution from preneoplasia to lung adenocarcinoma. Sequencing was performed with immunoSEQ multiplex PCR; in TCRdb, only in-frame clones are kept and a portion is missing. Here the sample spans 6,300 or so clones, approximately 80% being singletons. Source material: FFPE lung adenocarcinoma in situ tissue. These receptors were obtained from a donor of 70 years or more with lung adenocarcinoma.

The V gene is TRBV28, the J gene TRBJ2-5; D gene unclear. V was clipped by 1 base and J by 0 bases, with 3 bases between them. The CDR3 covers 13 residues. Germline CDR1 is MDHEN and CDR2 is SYDVKM. The CDR3 loop is CASSLLDQETQYF. The CDR3 DNA follows: TGTGCCAGCAGTTTATTGGACCAAGAGACCCAGTACTTC.

This clone was detected once. The chain combines TRBV6-6 with TRBJ2-7; the D is unclear. Trimming shortened V by 10 bases and J by 3 bases, and 10 bases separated the two germline ends. The CDR3 runs to 11 residues. Germline lookup yields CDR1 MNHNY and CDR2 SVGAGI (reference sequence). DNA of the CDR3: TGTGCCACCACAGAGTTCTACGAGCAGTACTTC. Its translation: CATTEFYEQYF.

This chain joins TRBV5-5 and TRBJ1-2; D uncertain. The germline V and J ends were trimmed by 0 bases and 4 bases, with 10 bases remaining between them. The CDR3 has 14 amino acids. In germline, CDR1 is SGHKS, CDR2 YYEKEE (reference sequence). CDR3 DNA sequence: TGTGCCAGCAGCTTGGCACCGGGTGGCTATGGCTACACCTTC. Its protein product is CASSLAPGGYGYTF.

The V gene is TRBV27, the J gene TRBJ1-1; tentative D call: TRBD1 (5 bases). Trimming shortened V by 3 bases and J by 0 bases, and 8 bases separated the two germline ends. Germline values: CDR1 MNHEY, CDR2 SMNVEV (reference sequence). CDR3 size: 14 residues. CDR3 protein: CASSFRGLNTEAFF. For the CDR3, the DNA is TGTGCCAGCAGTTTTCGGGGCCTGAACACTGAAGCTTTCTTT.

V and J are TRBV28 and TRBJ1-6; the D is unclear. CDR1 and CDR2 from the germline V gene are MDHEN and SYDVKM. CDR3 length: 13 amino acids. V lost 10 bases and J lost 0, with 7 bases in between. The CDR3 protein is CATRDSYNSPLHF. The CDR3 region has the DNA TGTGCCACTAGGGACTCCTATAATTCACCCCTCCACTTT.

The CDR3 region has the DNA TGCAGCGCGGGACGGTCCTACGAGCAGTACTTC. Amino acids: CSAGRSYEQYF. This chain uses TRBV29-1 with TRBJ2-7, with D perhaps TRBD1 or TRBD2 (5 bases each). Between the trimmed V and J ends, which lost 7 bases and 1 base, there was a span of 8 bases. The germline gives CDR1 SQVTM, CDR2 ANQGSEA. The CDR3 is 11 residues long.

This clone came up a few times. This chain connects TRBV25-1 to TRBJ1-2; D is unresolved. The CDR3 spans 11 residues. V dropped 4 bases and J dropped 7 bases, with 7 bases sitting between them. Germline values: CDR1 MGHDK, CDR2 SYGVNS. CDR3 bases: TGTGCCAGCAGTGGAGGGTTTGGCTACACCTTC. It is translated as CASSGGFGYTF.

The chain recombines TRBV7-2 with TRBJ1-2, with 7 bases lining up with TRBD1. The V gene end was trimmed by 5 bases and the J gene end by 2 bases; junction bases not matched to a gene: 8. This CDR3 has 15 residues. Germline V lookup: CDR1 SGHTA, CDR2 FQGNSA. The CDR3 is CASSPRGQNNYGYTF. CDR3 DNA: TGTGCCAGCAGCCCAAGGGGGCAAAACAACTATGGCTACACCTTC. The full variable domain, in which reference TRBV7-2 and TRBJ1-2 provide the parts outside the CDR3, is GAGVSQSPSNKVTEKGKDVELRCDPISGHTALYWYRQSLGQGLEFLIYFQGNSAPDKSGLPSDRFSAERTGGSVSTLTIQRTQQEDSAVYLCASSPRGQNNYGYTFGSGTRLTVV.

This chain links TRBV5-4 with TRBJ2-3; D is uncertain. Germline V lookup: CDR1 SGHNT, CDR2 YYREEE (reference sequence). The CDR3 consists of 12 residues. Trimming stripped 4 bases from V and 2 bases from J, with 5 bases between. For the CDR3, the DNA is TGTGCCAGCAGCCGGAACACAGATACGCAGTATTTT. This translates into CASSRNTDTQYF.

The rearrangement uses TRBV6-1 and TRBJ2-2; D is unclear. Germline assignment: CDR1 MNHNS and CDR2 SASEGT. The CDR3 contains 15 residues. V lost 4 bases to trimming and J lost 3 bases, with 12 bases between them. The CDR3 coding sequence is TGTGCCAGCAGTGGACTGTGGGGTTACACCGGGGAGCTGTTTTTT. Translated: CASSGLWGYTGELFF.

This clone was detected only once. The CDR3 DNA is TGTGCCAGCCGGGACAGGGGCCTTTACGAGCAGTACTTC. Its protein is CASRDRGLYEQYF. This rearrangement joins TRBV7-9 to TRBJ2-7, with 10 bases that match TRBD1. Germline values: CDR1 SEHNR, CDR2 FQNEAQ (reference sequence). With V trimmed by 8 bases and J by 4 bases, 5 bases remained unmatched. The length of the CDR3 is 13 residues.